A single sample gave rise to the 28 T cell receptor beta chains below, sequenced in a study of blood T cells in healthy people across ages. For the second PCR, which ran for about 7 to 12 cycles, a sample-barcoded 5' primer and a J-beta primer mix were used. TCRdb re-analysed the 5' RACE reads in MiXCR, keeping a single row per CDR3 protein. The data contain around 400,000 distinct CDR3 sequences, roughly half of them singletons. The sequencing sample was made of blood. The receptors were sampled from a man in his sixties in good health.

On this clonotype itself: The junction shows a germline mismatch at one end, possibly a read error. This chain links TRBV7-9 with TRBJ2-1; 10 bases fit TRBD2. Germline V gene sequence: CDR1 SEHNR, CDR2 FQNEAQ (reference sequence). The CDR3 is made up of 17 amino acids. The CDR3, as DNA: TGTGCCAGCAGCTCCCGGACTAGCGGAAGCTCCTACAATGGGCAGTTCTTC. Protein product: CASSSRTSGSSYNGQFF.

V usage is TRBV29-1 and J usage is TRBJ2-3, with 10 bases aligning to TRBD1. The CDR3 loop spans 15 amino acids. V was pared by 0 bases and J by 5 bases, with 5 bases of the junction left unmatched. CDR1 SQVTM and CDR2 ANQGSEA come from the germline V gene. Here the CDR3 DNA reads TGCAGCGTTGAAGAGACCGGGACAGGGGTAGATACGCAGTATTTT. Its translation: CSVEETGTGVDTQYF.

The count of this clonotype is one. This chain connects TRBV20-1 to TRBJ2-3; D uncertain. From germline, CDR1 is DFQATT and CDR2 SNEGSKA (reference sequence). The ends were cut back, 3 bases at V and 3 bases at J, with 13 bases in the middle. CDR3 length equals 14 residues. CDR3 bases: TGCAGTGCTAGTGATAAAGCTAGGACAGATACGCAGTATTTT. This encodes CSASDKARTDTQYF.

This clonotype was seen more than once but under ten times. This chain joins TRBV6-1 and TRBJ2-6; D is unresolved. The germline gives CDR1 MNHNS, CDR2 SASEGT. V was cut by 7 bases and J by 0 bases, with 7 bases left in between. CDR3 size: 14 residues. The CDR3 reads CASTEPSGANVLTF. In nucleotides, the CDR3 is TGTGCCAGCACGGAGCCCTCTGGGGCCAACGTCCTGACTTTC.

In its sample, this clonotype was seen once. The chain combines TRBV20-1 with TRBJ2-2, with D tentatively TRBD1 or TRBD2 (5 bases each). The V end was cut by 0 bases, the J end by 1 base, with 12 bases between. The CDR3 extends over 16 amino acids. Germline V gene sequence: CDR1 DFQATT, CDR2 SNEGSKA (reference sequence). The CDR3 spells CSARDWGRRNTGELFF. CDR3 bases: TGCAGTGCTAGAGATTGGGGGAGAAGGAACACCGGGGAGCTGTTTTTT.

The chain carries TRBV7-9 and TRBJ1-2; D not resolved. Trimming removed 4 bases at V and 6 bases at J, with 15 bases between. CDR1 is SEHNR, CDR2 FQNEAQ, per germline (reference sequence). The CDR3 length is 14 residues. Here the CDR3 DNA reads TGTGCCAGCAGCTGGAACCCAAGTACGGATGGCTACACCTTC. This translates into CASSWNPSTDGYTF.

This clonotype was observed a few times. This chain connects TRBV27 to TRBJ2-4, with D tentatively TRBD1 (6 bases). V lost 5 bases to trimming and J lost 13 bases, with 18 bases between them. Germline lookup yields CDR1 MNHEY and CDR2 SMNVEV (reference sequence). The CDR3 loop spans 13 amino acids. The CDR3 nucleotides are TGTGCCAGCAGTCCGCCGGACAGCAGAAGGCAGTACTTC. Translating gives CASSPPDSRRQYF.

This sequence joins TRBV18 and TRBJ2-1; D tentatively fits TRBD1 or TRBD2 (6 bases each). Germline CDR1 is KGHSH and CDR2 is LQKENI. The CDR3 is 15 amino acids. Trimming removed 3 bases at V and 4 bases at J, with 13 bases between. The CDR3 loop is CASSPPGADYNEQFF. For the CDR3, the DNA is TGTGCCAGCTCACCTCCGGGGGCCGATTACAATGAGCAGTTCTTC.

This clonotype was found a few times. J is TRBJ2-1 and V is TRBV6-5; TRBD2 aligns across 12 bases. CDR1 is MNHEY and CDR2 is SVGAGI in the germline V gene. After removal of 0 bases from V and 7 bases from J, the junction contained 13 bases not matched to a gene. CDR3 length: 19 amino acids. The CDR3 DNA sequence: TGTGCCAGCAGTTACTCGATTGCCCTAGCGGGGGGGCGTGAAAATGAGCAGTTCTTC. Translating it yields CASSYSIALAGGRENEQFF.

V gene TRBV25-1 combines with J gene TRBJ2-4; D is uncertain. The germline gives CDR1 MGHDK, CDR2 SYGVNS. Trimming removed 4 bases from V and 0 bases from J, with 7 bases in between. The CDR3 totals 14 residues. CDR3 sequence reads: CASSAGRAKNIQYF. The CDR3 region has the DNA TGTGCCAGCAGTGCAGGTAGAGCCAAAAACATTCAGTACTTC. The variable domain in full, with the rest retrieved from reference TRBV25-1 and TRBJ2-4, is EADIYQTPRYLVIGTGKKITLECSQTMGHDKMYWYQQDPGMELHLIHYSYGVNSTEKGDLSSESTVSRIRTEHFPLTLESARPSHTSQYLCASSAGRAKNIQYFGAGTRLSVL.

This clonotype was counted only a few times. The CDR3 DNA reads TGTGCCAGCAGCAAAGGGACAGGGGGCGGCTACACCTTC. This sequence encodes CASSKGTGGGYTF. The chain couples TRBV21-1 to TRBJ1-2; the table's D call TRBD1 went unverified against the DNA. TRBV21-1 is described as a pseudogene. The CDR3 is 13 amino acids.

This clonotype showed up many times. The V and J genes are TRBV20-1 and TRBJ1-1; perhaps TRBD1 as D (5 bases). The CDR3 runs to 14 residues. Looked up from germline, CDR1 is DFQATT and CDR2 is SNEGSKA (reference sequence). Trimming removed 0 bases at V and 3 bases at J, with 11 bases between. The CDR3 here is CSARENLGDTEAFF. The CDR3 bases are TGCAGTGCTAGAGAAAACCTGGGGGACACTGAAGCTTTCTTT.

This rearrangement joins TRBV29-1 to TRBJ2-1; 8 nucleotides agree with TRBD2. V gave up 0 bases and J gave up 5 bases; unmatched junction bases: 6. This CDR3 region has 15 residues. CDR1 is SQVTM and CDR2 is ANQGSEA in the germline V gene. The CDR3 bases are TGCAGCGTTGAAGACAGACTAGCGATAAACAATGAGCAGTTCTTC. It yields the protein CSVEDRLAINNEQFF.

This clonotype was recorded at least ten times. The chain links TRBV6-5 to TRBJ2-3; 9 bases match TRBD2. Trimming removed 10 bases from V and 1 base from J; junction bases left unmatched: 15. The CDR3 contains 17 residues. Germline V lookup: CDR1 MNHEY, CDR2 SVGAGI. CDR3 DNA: TGTGCCACCAGAGGGGGTAGCGGGGGACCTCGCACAGATACGCAGTATTTT. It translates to CATRGGSGGPRTDTQYF.

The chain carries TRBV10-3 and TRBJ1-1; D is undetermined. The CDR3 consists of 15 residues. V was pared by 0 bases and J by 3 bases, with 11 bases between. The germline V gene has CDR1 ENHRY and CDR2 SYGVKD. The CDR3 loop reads CAISESTTRDTEAFF. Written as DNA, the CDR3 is TGTGCCATCAGTGAGTCAACAACACGGGACACTGAAGCTTTCTTT.

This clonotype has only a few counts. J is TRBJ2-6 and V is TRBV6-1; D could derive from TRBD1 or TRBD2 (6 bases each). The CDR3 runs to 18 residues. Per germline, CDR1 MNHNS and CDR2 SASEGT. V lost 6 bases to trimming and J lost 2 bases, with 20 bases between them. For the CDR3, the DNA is TGTGCCAGCAGCCGCTTAAGGGGGGCAAGGGCTGGGGCCAACGTCCTGACTTTC. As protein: CASSRLRGARAGANVLTF.

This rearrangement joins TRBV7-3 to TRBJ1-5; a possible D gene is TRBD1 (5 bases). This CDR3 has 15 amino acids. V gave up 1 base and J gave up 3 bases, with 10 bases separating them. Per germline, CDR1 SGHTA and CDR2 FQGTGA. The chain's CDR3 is CASSLNGGINQPQHF. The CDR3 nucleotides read TGTGCCAGCAGCTTAAATGGGGGGATCAATCAGCCCCAGCATTTT.

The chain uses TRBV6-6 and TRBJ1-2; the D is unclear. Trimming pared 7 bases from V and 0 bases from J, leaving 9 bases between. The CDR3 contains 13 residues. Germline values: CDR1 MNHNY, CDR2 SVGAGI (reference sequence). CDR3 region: CASTGSSNYGYTF. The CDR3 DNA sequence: TGTGCCAGCACCGGAAGCTCTAACTATGGCTACACCTTC.

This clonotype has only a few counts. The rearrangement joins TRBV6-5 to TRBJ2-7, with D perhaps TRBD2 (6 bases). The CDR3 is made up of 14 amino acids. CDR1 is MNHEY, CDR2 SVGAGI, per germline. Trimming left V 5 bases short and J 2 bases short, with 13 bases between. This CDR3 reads CASSGGTLAYEQYF. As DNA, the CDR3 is TGTGCCAGCAGTGGAGGGACTCTGGCCTACGAGCAGTACTTC.

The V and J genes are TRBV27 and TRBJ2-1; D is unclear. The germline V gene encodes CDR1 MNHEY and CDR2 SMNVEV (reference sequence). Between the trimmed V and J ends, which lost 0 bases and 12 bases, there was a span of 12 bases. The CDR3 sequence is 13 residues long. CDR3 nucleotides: TGTGCCAGCAGTTTATCGCACCGACGTGGGCAGTTCTTC. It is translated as CASSLSHRRGQFF.

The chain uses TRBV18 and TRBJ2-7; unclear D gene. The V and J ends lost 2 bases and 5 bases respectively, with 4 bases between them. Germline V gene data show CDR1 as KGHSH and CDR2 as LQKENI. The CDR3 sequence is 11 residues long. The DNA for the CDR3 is TGTGCCAGCTCACCAAAAGACGAGCAGTACTTC. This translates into CASSPKDEQYF.

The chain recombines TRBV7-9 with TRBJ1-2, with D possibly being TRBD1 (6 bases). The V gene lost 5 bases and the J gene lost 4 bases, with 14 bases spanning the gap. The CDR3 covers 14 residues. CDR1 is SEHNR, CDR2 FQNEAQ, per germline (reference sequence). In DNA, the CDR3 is TGTGCCAGCAGCGTTGGACAGTCCCCCTATGGCTACACCTTC. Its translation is CASSVGQSPYGYTF.

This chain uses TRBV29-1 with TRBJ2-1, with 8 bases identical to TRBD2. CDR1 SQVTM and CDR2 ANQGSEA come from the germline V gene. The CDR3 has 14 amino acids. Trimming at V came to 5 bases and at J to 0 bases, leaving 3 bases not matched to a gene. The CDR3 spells CSVTSGSSYNEQFF. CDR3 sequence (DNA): TGCAGCGTTACGAGCGGGAGCTCCTACAATGAGCAGTTCTTC.

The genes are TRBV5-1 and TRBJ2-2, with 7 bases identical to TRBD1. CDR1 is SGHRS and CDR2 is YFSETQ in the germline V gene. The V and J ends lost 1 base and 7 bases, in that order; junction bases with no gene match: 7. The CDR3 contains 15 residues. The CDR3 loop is CASSLTGDRGGELFF. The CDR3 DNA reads TGCGCCAGCAGCTTGACAGGGGATCGTGGCGGGGAGCTGTTTTTT.

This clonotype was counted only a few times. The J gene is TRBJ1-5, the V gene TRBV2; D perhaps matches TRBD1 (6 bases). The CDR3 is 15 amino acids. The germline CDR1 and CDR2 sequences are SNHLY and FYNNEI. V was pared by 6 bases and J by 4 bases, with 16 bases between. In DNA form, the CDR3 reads TGTGCCAGCAGAACCAGACAGGAGGTAAATCAGCCCCAGCATTTT. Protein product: CASRTRQEVNQPQHF.

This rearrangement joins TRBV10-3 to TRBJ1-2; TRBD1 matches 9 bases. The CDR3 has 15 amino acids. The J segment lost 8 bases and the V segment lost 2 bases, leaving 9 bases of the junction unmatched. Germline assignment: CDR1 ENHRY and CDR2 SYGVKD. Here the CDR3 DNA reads TGTGCCATCAGTGAGCGGGACAGGGTTTCTAGCGGCTACACCTTC. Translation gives CAISERDRVSSGYTF.

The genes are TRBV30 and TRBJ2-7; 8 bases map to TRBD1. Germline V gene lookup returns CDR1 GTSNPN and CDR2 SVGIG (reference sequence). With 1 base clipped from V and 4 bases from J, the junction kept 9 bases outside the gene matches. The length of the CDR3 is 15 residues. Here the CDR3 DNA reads TGTGCCTGGAGTGCACCCGACAGGGGAGCATACGAGCAGTACTTC. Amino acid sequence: CAWSAPDRGAYEQYF.

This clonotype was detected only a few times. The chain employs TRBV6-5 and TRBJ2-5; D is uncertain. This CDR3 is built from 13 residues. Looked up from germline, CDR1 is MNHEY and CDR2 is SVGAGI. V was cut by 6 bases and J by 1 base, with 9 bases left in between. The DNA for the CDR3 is TGTGCCAGCAGGCGGCACATCCAAGAGACCCAGTACTTC. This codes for CASRRHIQETQYF.